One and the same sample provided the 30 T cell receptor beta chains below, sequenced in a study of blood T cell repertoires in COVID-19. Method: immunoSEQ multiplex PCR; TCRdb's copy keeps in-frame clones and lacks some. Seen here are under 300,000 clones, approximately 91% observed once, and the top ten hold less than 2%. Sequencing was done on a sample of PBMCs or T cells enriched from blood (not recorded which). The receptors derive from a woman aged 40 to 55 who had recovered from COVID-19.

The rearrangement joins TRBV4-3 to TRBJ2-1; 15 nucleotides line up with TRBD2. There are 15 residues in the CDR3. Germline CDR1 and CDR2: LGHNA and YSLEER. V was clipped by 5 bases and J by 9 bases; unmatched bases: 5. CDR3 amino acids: CASSKGTSGGSEQFF. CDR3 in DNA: TGCGCCAGCAGCAAAGGGACTAGCGGGGGGTCTGAGCAGTTCTTC.

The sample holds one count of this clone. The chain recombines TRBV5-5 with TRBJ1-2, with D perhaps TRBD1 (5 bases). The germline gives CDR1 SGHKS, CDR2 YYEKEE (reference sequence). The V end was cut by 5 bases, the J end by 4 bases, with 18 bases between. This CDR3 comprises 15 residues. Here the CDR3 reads CASSPAGGRTYGYTF. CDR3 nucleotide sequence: TGTGCCAGCAGTCCCGCGGGGGGGAGAACCTATGGCTACACCTTC.

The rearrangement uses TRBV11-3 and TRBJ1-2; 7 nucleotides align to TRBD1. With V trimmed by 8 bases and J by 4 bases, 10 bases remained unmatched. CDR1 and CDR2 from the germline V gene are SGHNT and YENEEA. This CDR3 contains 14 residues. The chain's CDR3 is CASCRPDRRYGYTF. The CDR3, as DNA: TGTGCCAGCTGCAGACCGGACAGGCGCTATGGCTACACCTTC.

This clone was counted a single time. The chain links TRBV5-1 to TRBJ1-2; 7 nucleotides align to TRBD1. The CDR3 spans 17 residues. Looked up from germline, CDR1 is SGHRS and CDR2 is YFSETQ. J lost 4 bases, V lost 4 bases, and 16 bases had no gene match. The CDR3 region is CASSPPPTGPKSYGYTF. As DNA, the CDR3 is TGCGCCAGCAGCCCCCCCCCGACAGGGCCAAAGAGCTATGGCTACACCTTC.

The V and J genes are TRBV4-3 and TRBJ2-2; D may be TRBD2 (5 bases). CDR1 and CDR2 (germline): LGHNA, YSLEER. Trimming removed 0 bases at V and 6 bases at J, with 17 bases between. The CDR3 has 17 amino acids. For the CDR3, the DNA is TGCGCCAGCAGCCAAGATCGGACGTCGCGGGTGGCCGGGGAGCTGTTTTTT. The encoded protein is CASSQDRTSRVAGELFF.

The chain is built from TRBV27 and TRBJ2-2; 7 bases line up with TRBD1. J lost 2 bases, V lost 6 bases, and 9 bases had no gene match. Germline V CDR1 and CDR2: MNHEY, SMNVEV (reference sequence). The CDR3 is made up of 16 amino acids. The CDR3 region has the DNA TGTGCCAGCAGAAGATCGACAGGGATAAACACCGGGGAGCTGTTTTTT. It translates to CASRRSTGINTGELFF.

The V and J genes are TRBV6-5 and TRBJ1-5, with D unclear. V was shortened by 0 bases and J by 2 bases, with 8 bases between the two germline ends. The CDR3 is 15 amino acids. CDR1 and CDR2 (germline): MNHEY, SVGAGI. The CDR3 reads CASSYSISGNQPQHF. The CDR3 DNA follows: TGTGCCAGCAGTTACTCGATTAGTGGCAATCAGCCCCAGCATTTT.

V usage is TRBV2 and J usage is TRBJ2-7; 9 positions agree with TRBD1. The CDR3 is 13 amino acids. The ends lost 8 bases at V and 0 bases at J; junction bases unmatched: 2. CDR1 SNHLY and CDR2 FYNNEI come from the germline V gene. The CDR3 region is CASLGQGSYEQYF. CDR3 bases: TGTGCCAGCCTGGGACAGGGCTCCTACGAGCAGTACTTC.

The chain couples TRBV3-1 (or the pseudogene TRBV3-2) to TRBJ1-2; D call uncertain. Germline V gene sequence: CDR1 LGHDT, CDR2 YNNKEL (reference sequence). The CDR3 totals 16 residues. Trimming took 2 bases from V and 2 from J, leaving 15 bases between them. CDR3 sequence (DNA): TGTGCCAGCAGCCAATGGGCCTTTCGTCCAAACTATGGCTACACCTTC. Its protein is CASSQWAFRPNYGYTF.

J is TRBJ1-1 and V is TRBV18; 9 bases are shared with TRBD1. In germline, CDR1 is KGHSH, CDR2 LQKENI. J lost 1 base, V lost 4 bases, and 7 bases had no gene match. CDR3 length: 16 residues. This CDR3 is CASSLTQGAGNTEAFF. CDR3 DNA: TGTGCCAGCTCACTAACACAGGGGGCGGGGAACACTGAAGCTTTCTTT.

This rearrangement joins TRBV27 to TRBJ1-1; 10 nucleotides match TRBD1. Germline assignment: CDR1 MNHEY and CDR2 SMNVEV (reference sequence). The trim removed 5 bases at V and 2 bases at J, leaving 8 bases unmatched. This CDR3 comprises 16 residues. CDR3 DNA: TGTGCCAGCAGTCGTAGGGACAGGGGAACCAACACTGAAGCTTTCTTT. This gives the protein CASSRRDRGTNTEAFF.

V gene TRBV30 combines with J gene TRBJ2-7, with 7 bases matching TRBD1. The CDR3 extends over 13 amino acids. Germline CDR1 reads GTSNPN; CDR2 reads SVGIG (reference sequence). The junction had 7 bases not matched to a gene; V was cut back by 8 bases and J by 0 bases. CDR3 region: CAGDRESSYEQYF. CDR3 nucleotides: TGTGCCGGAGACAGGGAGAGCTCCTACGAGCAGTACTTC.

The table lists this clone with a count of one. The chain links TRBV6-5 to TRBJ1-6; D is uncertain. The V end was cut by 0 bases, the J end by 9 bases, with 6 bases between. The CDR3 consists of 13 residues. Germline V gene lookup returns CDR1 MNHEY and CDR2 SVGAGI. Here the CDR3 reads CASSYSDFSPLHF. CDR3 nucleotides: TGTGCCAGCAGTTACTCTGACTTTTCACCCCTCCACTTT.

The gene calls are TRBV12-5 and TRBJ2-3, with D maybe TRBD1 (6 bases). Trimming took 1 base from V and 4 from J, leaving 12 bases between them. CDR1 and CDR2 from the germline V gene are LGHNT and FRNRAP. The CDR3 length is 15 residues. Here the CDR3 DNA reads TGTGCTAGTGGTTTGGGACAGGAGAGTCCAGATACGCAGTATTTT. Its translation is CASGLGQESPDTQYF.

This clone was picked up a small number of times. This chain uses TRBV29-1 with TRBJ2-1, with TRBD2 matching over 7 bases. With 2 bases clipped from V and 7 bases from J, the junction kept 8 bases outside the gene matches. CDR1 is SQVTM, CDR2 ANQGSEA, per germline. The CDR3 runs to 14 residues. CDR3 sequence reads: CSVELNPGGNEQFF. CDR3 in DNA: TGCAGCGTTGAACTTAACCCGGGGGGTAATGAGCAGTTCTTC.

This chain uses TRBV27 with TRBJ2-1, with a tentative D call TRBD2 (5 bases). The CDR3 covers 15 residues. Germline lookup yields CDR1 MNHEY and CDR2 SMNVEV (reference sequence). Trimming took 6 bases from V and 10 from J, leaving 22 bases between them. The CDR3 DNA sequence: TGTGCCAGCAGACTTAGGGATGTAGGGAGAGGAGAGCAGTTCTTC. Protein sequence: CASRLRDVGRGEQFF.

In DNA form, the CDR3 reads TGCGCCAGCAGCTTAGAACCGACAGCAACTAATGAAAAACTGTTTTTT. This gives the protein CASSLEPTATNEKLFF. The genes are TRBV5-1 and TRBJ1-4; perhaps TRBD1 as D (5 bases). The CDR3 is 16 residues long. In germline, CDR1 is SGHRS, CDR2 YFSETQ. V lost 2 bases to trimming and J lost 0 bases, with 11 bases between them.

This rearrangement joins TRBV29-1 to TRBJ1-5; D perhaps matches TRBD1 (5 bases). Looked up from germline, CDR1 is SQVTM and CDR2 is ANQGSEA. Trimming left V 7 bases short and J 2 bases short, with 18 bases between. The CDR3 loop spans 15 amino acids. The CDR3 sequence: CSAIVGPGRNQPQHF. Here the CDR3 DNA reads TGCAGCGCAATTGTCGGACCAGGGCGCAATCAGCCCCAGCATTTT.

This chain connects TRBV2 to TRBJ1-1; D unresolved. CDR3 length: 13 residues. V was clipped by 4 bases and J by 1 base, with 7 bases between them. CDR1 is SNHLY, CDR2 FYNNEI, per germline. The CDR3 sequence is CASSVETNTEAFF. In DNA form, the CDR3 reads TGTGCCAGCAGTGTAGAAACGAACACTGAAGCTTTCTTT.

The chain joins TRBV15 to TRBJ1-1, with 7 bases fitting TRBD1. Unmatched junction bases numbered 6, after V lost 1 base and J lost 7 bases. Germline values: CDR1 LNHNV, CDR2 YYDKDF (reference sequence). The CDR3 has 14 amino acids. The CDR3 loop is CATSRGDRDHEAFF. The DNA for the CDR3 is TGTGCCACCAGCAGAGGAGACAGGGACCATGAAGCTTTCTTT.

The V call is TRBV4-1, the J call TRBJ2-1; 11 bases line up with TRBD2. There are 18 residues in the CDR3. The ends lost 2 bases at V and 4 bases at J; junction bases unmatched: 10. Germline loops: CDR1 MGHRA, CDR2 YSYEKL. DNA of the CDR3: TGCGCCAGCAGCCAAACCAGAACCCGACTAGCGGGGTACAATGAGCAGTTCTTC. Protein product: CASSQTRTRLAGYNEQFF.

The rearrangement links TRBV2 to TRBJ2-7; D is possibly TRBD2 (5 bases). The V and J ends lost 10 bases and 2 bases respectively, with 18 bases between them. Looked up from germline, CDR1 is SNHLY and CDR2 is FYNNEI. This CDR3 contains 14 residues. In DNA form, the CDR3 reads TGTGCCACCTTACGGCTAGCCGATACCTACGAGCAGTACTTC. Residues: CATLRLADTYEQYF.

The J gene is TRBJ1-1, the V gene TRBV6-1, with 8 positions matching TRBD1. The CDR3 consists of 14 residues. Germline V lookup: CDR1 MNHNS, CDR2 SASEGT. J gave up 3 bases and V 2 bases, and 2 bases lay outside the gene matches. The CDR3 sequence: CASSERQGYTEAFF. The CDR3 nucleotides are TGTGCCAGCAGTGAAAGACAGGGGTACACTGAAGCTTTCTTT.

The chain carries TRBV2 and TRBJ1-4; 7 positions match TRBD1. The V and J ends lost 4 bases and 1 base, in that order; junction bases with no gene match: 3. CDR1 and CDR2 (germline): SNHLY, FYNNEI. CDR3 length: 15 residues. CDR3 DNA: TGTGCCAGCAGTGTTCGACAGGGAACTAATGAAAAACTGTTTTTT. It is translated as CASSVRQGTNEKLFF.

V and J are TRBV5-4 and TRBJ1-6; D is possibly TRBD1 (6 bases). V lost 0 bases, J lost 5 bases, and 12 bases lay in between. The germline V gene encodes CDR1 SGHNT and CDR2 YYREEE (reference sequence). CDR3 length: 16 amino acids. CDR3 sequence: CASSLGQESDNSPLHF. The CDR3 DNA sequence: TGTGCCAGCAGCTTGGGACAGGAGTCGGATAATTCACCCCTCCACTTT.

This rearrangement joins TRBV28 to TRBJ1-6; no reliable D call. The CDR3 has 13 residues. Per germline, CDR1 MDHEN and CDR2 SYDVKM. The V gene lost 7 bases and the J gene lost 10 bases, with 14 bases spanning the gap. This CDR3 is CASTENYVSPLHF. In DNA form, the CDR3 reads TGTGCCAGCACGGAGAATTACGTCTCACCCCTCCACTTT.

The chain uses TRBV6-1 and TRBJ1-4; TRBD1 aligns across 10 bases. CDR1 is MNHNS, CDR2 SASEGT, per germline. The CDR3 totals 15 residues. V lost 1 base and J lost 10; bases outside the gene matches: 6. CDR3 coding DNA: TGTGCCAGCAGTGAAGGTGGACAGGGGGTTGGAAAACTGTTTTTT. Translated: CASSEGGQGVGKLFF.

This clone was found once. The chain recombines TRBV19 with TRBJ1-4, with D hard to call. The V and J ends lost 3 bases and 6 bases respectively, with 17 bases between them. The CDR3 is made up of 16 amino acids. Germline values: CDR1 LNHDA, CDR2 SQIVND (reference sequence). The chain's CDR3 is CASSIGSRQRHEKLFF. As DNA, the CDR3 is TGTGCCAGTAGTATCGGGTCTCGGCAGAGACATGAAAAACTGTTTTTT. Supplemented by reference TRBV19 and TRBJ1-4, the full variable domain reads DGGITQSPKYLFRKEGQNVTLSCEQNLNHDAMYWYRQDPGQGLRLIYYSQIVNDFQKGDIAEGYSVSREKKESFPLTVTSAQKNPTAFYLCASSIGSRQRHEKLFFGSGTQLSVL.

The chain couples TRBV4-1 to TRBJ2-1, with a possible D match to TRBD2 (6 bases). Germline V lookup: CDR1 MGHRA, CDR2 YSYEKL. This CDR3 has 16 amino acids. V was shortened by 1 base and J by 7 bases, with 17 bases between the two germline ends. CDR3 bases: TGCGCCAGCAGCCAAGTTTTGCGGGGAAATAGAAATGAGCAGTTCTTC. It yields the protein CASSQVLRGNRNEQFF.

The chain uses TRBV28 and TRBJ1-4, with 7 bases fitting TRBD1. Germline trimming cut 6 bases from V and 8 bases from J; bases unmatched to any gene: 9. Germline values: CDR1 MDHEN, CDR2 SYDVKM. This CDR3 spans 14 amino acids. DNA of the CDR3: TGTGCCAGCAGACACGACAGGGTGCGCGAAAAACTGTTTTTT. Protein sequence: CASRHDRVREKLFF.